The 22 T cell receptor beta chains given below trace back to one sample, sequenced in a study of technical replicates of blood from several donors. Sequencing was performed with immunoSEQ multiplex PCR; in TCRdb, only in-frame clones are kept and a portion is missing. The repertoire includes some 87,000 clones, 95% to 98% of them detected once, and more than 0.15% sits in the top ten. Sequenced input: T cells isolated from PBMCs. The origin of the receptors is a human donor in good health.

The chain links TRBV10-1 to TRBJ1-1, with D unclear. The germline V gene has CDR1 WNHNN and CDR2 SYGVQD (reference sequence). Deletions cut 4 bases from V and 4 bases from J, with 4 bases between. This CDR3 is 11 amino acids long. The CDR3 here is CASSGLTEAFF. DNA for the CDR3: TGCGCCAGCAGTGGTCTCACTGAAGCTTTCTTT.

The chain links TRBV19 to TRBJ2-2; no firm D call. V was trimmed by 4 bases and J by 0 bases, leaving 12 bases between them. This CDR3 is 16 amino acids long. The V gene's germline CDR1 is LNHDA and CDR2 SQIVND (reference sequence). Here the CDR3 reads CASSTRPRANTGELFF. The CDR3 coding sequence is TGTGCCAGTAGTACACGCCCCCGGGCGAACACCGGGGAGCTGTTTTTT.

V gene TRBV30 combines with J gene TRBJ2-3; 9 bases are a match to TRBD2. Trimming took 4 bases from V and 4 from J; bases not matched to a gene: 6. Germline loops: CDR1 GTSNPN, CDR2 SVGIG (reference sequence). The CDR3 has 14 amino acids. The CDR3 is CAWKASGDSDTQYF. The CDR3 DNA reads as TGTGCCTGGAAAGCTAGCGGGGACTCAGATACGCAGTATTTT.

V is TRBV19 and J is TRBJ2-1, with 7 bases that match TRBD1. Losses at the gene ends were 6 bases for V and 4 bases for J; bases not matched to a gene: 15. The CDR3 is 17 amino acids. Germline CDR1 reads LNHDA; CDR2 reads SQIVND (reference sequence). CDR3 sequence reads: CASSPKQGPIVYNEQFF. Written as DNA, the CDR3 is TGTGCCAGTAGCCCGAAACAGGGGCCGATCGTATACAATGAGCAGTTCTTC.

The chain carries TRBV5-4 and TRBJ2-7; D ambiguous. Germline V gene lookup returns CDR1 SGHNT and CDR2 YYREEE (reference sequence). The CDR3 has 12 residues. V shed 3 bases and J shed 0 bases, with 4 bases lying between them. CDR3 in DNA: TGTGCCAGCAGCTCGAGCTCCTACGAGCAGTACTTC. Translating gives CASSSSSYEQYF.

The V and J genes are TRBV9 and TRBJ1-5, with unresolved D. CDR1 is SGDLS, CDR2 YYNGEE, per germline. The CDR3 extends over 13 amino acids. V was pared by 2 bases and J by 0 bases, with 3 bases between. The chain's CDR3 is CASSVRSNQPQHF. For the CDR3, the DNA is TGTGCCAGCAGCGTTCGTAGCAATCAGCCCCAGCATTTT.

The chain employs TRBV7-9 and TRBJ1-2; D unclear. There are 13 residues in the CDR3. Germline V gene lookup returns CDR1 SEHNR and CDR2 FQNEAQ (reference sequence). Between the trimmed V and J ends, which lost 5 bases and 0 bases, there was a span of 7 bases. As DNA, the CDR3 is TGTGCCAGCAGCCCACCTACTAACTATGGCTACACCTTC. Its protein is CASSPPTNYGYTF.

The rearrangement uses TRBV9 and TRBJ2-1, with D possibly being TRBD1 (5 bases). From germline, CDR1 is SGDLS and CDR2 YYNGEE. V was cut by 3 bases and J by 9 bases, with 16 bases left in between. The length of the CDR3 is 14 residues. The CDR3 protein is CASSESLGLSEQFF. The CDR3 nucleotides read TGTGCCAGCAGCGAATCCCTGGGGCTCAGTGAGCAGTTCTTC.

The genes are TRBV5-1 and TRBJ2-7, with D maybe TRBD1 (6 bases). Germline CDR1 reads SGHRS; CDR2 reads YFSETQ. V was pared by 0 bases and J by 3 bases, with 10 bases between. This CDR3 spans 14 amino acids. Here the CDR3 reads CASSLAETGYEQYF. Written as DNA, the CDR3 is TGCGCCAGCAGCTTGGCCGAGACAGGCTACGAGCAGTACTTC. Looking up the rest from reference TRBV5-1 and TRBJ2-7 gives the full variable domain: KAGVTQTPRYLIKTRGQQVTLSCSPISGHRSVSWYQQTPGQGLQFLFEYFSETQRNKGNFPGRFSGRQFSNSRSEMNVSTLELGDSALYLCASSLAETGYEQYFGPGTRLTVT.

The chain links TRBV28 to TRBJ2-2; 13 bases map to TRBD2. The CDR3 runs to 21 residues. Germline CDR1 and CDR2: MDHEN and SYDVKM. V shed 7 bases and J 2 bases; nucleotides not matched to a gene: 19. In DNA, the CDR3 is TGTGCCAGCACTCGGACGGAACGGGGACTAGCGGGGAGCATAAACACCGGGGAGCTGTTTTTT. Residues: CASTRTERGLAGSINTGELFF.

The V call is TRBV6-5, the J call TRBJ2-1, with a tentative D call TRBD2 (5 bases). V was trimmed by 8 bases and J by 4 bases, leaving 15 bases between them. The CDR3 totals 14 residues. CDR1 and CDR2 from the germline V gene are MNHEY and SVGAGI. The CDR3 loop reads CASSSPRGYNEQFF. The CDR3 coding sequence is TGTGCCAGCTCCTCCCCCCGGGGTTACAATGAGCAGTTCTTC.

The J gene is TRBJ2-3, the V gene TRBV5-1; 9 nucleotides align to TRBD2. There are 15 residues in the CDR3. Germline V CDR1 and CDR2: SGHRS, YFSETQ. The V and J ends lost 1 base and 5 bases, in that order; junction bases with no gene match: 5. The CDR3 DNA sequence: TGCGCCAGCAGCTTGAGCGGGGGGCCCTTAGATACGCAGTATTTT. It specifies CASSLSGGPLDTQYF.

This clone was detected only once. The chain has TRBV2 and TRBJ2-5, with a possible D match to TRBD2 (7 bases). V was shortened by 6 bases and J by 4 bases, with 9 bases between the two germline ends. CDR1 SNHLY and CDR2 FYNNEI come from the germline V gene. This CDR3 is 12 amino acids long. DNA for the CDR3: TGTGCCAGCAGGAGGGGGGGAGAGACCCAGTACTTC. This translates into CASRRGGETQYF.

The chain carries TRBV6-5 and TRBJ2-1; 8 bases fit TRBD1. This CDR3 has 14 residues. CDR1 and CDR2 from the germline V gene are MNHEY and SVGAGI. Unmatched junction bases numbered 9, after V lost 5 bases and J lost 9 bases. This chain's CDR3 is CASSPDRGRGEQFF. The CDR3 nucleotides are TGTGCCAGCAGTCCCGACAGGGGACGGGGTGAGCAGTTCTTC.

The rearrangement links TRBV19 to TRBJ2-2, with 16 bases matching TRBD2. The CDR3 covers 19 residues. Per germline, CDR1 LNHDA and CDR2 SQIVND (reference sequence). The V gene end was trimmed by 8 bases and the J gene end by 4 bases; junction bases not matched to a gene: 13. CDR3 loop: CASLSRGTSGGVFTGELFF. The CDR3 nucleotides read TGTGCCAGTTTAAGTCGTGGGACTAGCGGGGGGGTATTCACCGGGGAGCTGTTTTTT.

CDR3 protein: CASGRRLAENEKLFF. The CDR3 nucleotides are TGCGCCAGCGGGCGGAGACTAGCTGAGAATGAAAAACTGTTTTTT. The chain is built from TRBV10-2 and TRBJ1-4; no firm D call. V gave up 8 bases and J gave up 5 bases, with 18 bases separating them. Germline CDR1 is WSHSY and CDR2 is SAAADI. CDR3 length equals 15 residues.

The gene calls are TRBV9 and TRBJ2-7; D call uncertain. Germline V gives CDR1 SGDLS, CDR2 YYNGEE. The CDR3 length is 18 residues. Trimming pared 0 bases from V and 0 bases from J, leaving 19 bases between. CDR3 coding DNA: TGTGCCAGCAGCGTAGACCCCTACTCCTATCCCTACTCCTACGAGCAGTACTTC. Its translation is CASSVDPYSYPYSYEQYF.

The gene calls are TRBV4-1 and TRBJ2-5; D may be TRBD2 (5 bases). Per the germline V gene, CDR1 is MGHRA and CDR2 is YSYEKL. The CDR3 loop spans 14 amino acids. The V end lost 2 bases, the J end lost 4 bases, and 11 bases lay between the germline ends. The CDR3, as DNA: TGCGCCAGCAGCCAAATACTAGTATCAGAGACCCAGTACTTC. Amino acid sequence: CASSQILVSETQYF.

The CDR3 reads CASSADKYLEQYF. Written as DNA, the CDR3 is TGTGCCAGCAGTGCAGACAAATACTTAGAGCAGTACTTC. The V call is TRBV6-1, the J call TRBJ2-7; D uncertain. The CDR3 is 13 amino acids. Trimming cost V 4 bases and J 7 bases, with 14 bases left between them. The germline gives CDR1 MNHNS, CDR2 SASEGT.

The V and J genes are TRBV6-1 and TRBJ1-2; TRBD1 matches 8 bases. The CDR3 totals 15 residues. Germline CDR1 reads MNHNS; CDR2 reads SASEGT. With V trimmed by 8 bases and J by 4 bases, 12 bases remained unmatched. CDR3 protein: CASVDPAGGIYGYTF. As DNA, the CDR3 is TGTGCCAGCGTTGACCCCGCAGGGGGCATCTATGGCTACACCTTC.

This chain joins TRBV27 and TRBJ1-2, with D tentatively TRBD1 (6 bases). There are 15 residues in the CDR3. Deletions cut 4 bases from V and 5 bases from J, with 17 bases between. From germline, CDR1 is MNHEY and CDR2 SMNVEV (reference sequence). This CDR3 is CASSSQTGTRYGYTF. CDR3 DNA: TGTGCCAGCAGTTCCCAGACAGGTACTAGGTATGGCTACACCTTC.

The chain couples TRBV6-4 to TRBJ2-2; tentative D call: TRBD1 (6 bases). This CDR3 spans 13 amino acids. Germline loops: CDR1 MRHNA, CDR2 SNTAGT. Trimming shortened V by 2 bases and J by 7 bases, and 8 bases separated the two germline ends. CDR3 bases: TGTGCCAGCAGTGACGAGGGGGTCGGGGAGCTGTTTTTT. Amino acids: CASSDEGVGELFF.